The 10 T cell receptor beta chains below all came from one sample that was sequenced in a study of blood T cell repertoires in COVID-19. Sequencing used immunoSEQ multiplex PCR; TCRdb keeps in-frame clones, though not all of them. The table has over 90,000 clones, 84% seen once; the top ten hold 10% to 15%. Specimen: peripheral blood. These receptors came from a human donor in a cohort sampled during active or convalescent COVID-19.

The sample holds one count of this clone. The chain uses TRBV4-1 and TRBJ1-2; 7 bases map to TRBD1. The CDR3 extends over 14 amino acids. J gave up 6 bases and V 1 base, and 5 bases lay outside the gene matches. Germline assignment: CDR1 MGHRA and CDR2 YSYEKL. CDR3 amino acids: CASSQVGTVNGYTF. The CDR3 DNA reads TGCGCCAGCAGCCAAGTAGGGACAGTCAATGGCTACACCTTC.

This clone was picked up many times. CDR3 nucleotides: TGTGCCAGCAGCCCCGGACAGGGGTTGGGCGCTGAAGCTTTCTTT. The encoded protein is CASSPGQGLGAEAFF. The rearrangement links TRBV7-3 to TRBJ1-1; TRBD1 agrees at 9 bases. The CDR3 runs 15 residues. V lost 5 bases, J lost 6 bases, and 10 bases stayed unmatched. Germline CDR1 is SGHTA and CDR2 is FQGTGA. The full variable domain, with the rest looked up from reference TRBV7-3 and TRBJ1-1, is GAGVSQTPSNKVTEKGKYVELRCDPISGHTALYWYRQSLGQGPEFLIYFQGTGAADDSGLPNDRFFAVRPEGSVSTLKIQRTERGDSAVYLCASSPGQGLGAEAFFGQGTRLTVV.

V gene TRBV19 combines with J gene TRBJ2-7, with 7 bases aligning to TRBD2. CDR1 and CDR2 from the germline V gene are LNHDA and SQIVND (reference sequence). There are 13 residues in the CDR3. The junction had 5 bases not matched to a gene; V was cut back by 5 bases and J by 4 bases. The CDR3 DNA is TGTGCCAGTAGTCGGGGGGTGTCATACGAGCAGTACTTC. Protein product: CASSRGVSYEQYF.

The chain carries TRBV9 and TRBJ2-6, with D tentatively TRBD2 (5 bases). The CDR3 spans 16 residues. Germline V gene data show CDR1 as SGDLS and CDR2 as YYNGEE. Trimming cost V 4 bases and J 0 bases, with 11 bases left between them. The CDR3 DNA sequence: TGTGCCAGCAGCCCCCCGGGATCCTCTGGGGCCAACGTCCTGACTTTC. This codes for CASSPPGSSGANVLTF.

The chain couples TRBV28 to TRBJ2-3; a weak D match, TRBD2 (6 bases). The germline V and J ends were trimmed by 3 bases and 4 bases, with 11 bases remaining between them. The CDR3 runs 14 residues. Germline V CDR1 and CDR2: MDHEN, SYDVKM. The CDR3 bases are TGTGCCAGCAGTTTCGAGACTAGAGCAGATACGCAGTATTTT. Protein: CASSFETRADTQYF.

This chain connects TRBV25-1 to TRBJ2-5; TRBD1 matches at 8 bases. This CDR3 has 12 residues. V lost 11 bases and J lost 5; bases outside the gene matches: 7. Germline CDR1 reads MGHDK; CDR2 reads SYGVNS. The CDR3 sequence: CARGQGHETQYF. The CDR3 region has the DNA TGTGCCCGTGGACAGGGTCATGAGACCCAGTACTTC.

The V call is TRBV20-1, the J call TRBJ1-1; D is unresolved. From germline, CDR1 is DFQATT and CDR2 SNEGSKA (reference sequence). The CDR3 spans 11 residues. V was trimmed by 0 bases and J by 8 bases, leaving 7 bases between them. The CDR3 bases are TGCAGTGCTAGAGAGGCCCTGGAAGCTTTCTTT. Amino acids: CSAREALEAFF.

Only a few counts were recorded for this clone. The chain is built from TRBV6-5 and TRBJ1-2, with a tentative D call TRBD1 (5 bases). Per the germline V gene, CDR1 is MNHEY and CDR2 is SVGAGI. Trimming pared 0 bases from V and 6 bases from J, leaving 14 bases between. CDR3 length: 15 amino acids. CDR3: CASSYSSGSIDGYTF. The CDR3 DNA is TGTGCCAGCAGTTACTCCTCAGGGTCAATAGATGGCTACACCTTC.

This chain connects TRBV5-6 to TRBJ1-2; D uncertain. This CDR3 region has 16 residues. The V end was cut by 4 bases, the J end by 0 bases, with 16 bases between. Germline V gives CDR1 SGHDT, CDR2 YYEEEE. The CDR3 nucleotides read TGTGCCAGCAGCCCCGTTTTGTCGGAGCCTAACTATGGCTACACCTTC. It encodes CASSPVLSEPNYGYTF. Combining the CDR3 with reference TRBV5-6 and TRBJ1-2 gives the whole variable domain DAGVTQSPTHLIKTRGQQVTLRCSPKSGHDTVSWYQQALGQGPQFIFQYYEEEERQRGNFPDRFSGHQFPNYSSELNVNALLLGDSALYLCASSPVLSEPNYGYTFGSGTRLTVV.

The rearrangement joins TRBV5-5 to TRBJ1-5; tentatively, D is TRBD1 (5 bases). Trimming left V 3 bases short and J 9 bases short, with 13 bases between. In germline, CDR1 is SGHKS, CDR2 YYEKEE (reference sequence). This CDR3 is 13 amino acids long. CDR3 residues: CASSWGTEGPQHF. The DNA of the CDR3 is TGTGCCAGCAGCTGGGGGACGGAGGGGCCCCAGCATTTT.